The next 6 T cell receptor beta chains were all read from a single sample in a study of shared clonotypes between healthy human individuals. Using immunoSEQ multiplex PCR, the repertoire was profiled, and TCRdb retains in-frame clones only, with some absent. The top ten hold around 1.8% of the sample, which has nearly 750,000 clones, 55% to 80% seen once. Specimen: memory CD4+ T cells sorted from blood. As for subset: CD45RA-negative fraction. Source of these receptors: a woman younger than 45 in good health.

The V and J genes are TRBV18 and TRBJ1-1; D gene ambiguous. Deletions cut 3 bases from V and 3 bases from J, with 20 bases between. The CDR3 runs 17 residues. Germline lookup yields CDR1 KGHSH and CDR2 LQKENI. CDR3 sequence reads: CASSPLISIGSDTEAFF. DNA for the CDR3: TGTGCCAGCTCACCTCTTATATCCATCGGTTCGGACACTGAAGCTTTCTTT.

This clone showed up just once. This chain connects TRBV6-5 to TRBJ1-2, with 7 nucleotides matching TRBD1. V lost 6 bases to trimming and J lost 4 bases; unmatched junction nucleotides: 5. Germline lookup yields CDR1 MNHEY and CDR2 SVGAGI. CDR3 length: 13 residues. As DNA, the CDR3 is TGTGCCAGCAGGCGGGACAGTCGCTATGGCTACACCTTC. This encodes CASRRDSRYGYTF.

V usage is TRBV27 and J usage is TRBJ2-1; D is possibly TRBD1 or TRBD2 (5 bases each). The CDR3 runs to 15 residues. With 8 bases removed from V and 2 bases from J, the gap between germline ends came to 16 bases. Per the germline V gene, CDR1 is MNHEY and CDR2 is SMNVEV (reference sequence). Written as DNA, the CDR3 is TGTGCCAGCCGTAACGGGGACGGGACCTACAATGAGCAGTTCTTC. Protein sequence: CASRNGDGTYNEQFF.

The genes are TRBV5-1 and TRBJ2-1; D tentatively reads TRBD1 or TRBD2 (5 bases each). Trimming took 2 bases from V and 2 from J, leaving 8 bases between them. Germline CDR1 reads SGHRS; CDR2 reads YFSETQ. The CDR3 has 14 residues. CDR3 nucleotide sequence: TGCGCCAGCAGCTTCGAGGGGCCCTACAATGAGCAGTTCTTC. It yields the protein CASSFEGPYNEQFF.

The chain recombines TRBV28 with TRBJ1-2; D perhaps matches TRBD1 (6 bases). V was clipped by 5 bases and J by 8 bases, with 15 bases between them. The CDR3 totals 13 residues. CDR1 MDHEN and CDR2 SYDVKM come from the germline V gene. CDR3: CASSEQGGRGYTF. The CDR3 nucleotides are TGTGCCAGCAGTGAACAGGGCGGGAGAGGCTACACCTTC.

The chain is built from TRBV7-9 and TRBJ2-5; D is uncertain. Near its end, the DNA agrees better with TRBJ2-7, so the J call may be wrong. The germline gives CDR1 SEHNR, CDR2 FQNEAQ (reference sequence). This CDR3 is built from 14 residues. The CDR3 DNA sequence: TGTGCCAGCAGCTTAAGGAACACCATCTACGAGCAGTACTTC. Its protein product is CASSLRNTIYEQYF.